The subject of this entry is one T cell receptor (beta chain). This clonotype was picked up many times. Its antigen is currently not known. The input lacks base qualities; no much larger clone sits a single base away. These data originate in a study of T cells in Graves' hyperthyroidism and ophthalmopathy (dated by TCRdb to between 2018 and 2020). Study-level background: Peripheral blood samples were taken at the time of initial diagnosis, prior to any treatment. After blood sampling, hyperthyroidism patients were treated with methimazole at a starting dose of 30 mg daily, and ophthalmopathy patients were treated with high-dose intravenous methylprednisolone. The paper reports TCR Vbeta CDR3 sequencing of 130 to 150 peripheral blood samples: under 45 ophthalmopathy, around 80 hyperthyroidism and around 17 progressor patients. Thyroid tissue and blood T-cell repertoires from about 6 Graves' hyperthyroidism patients were also compared in the study. Whether ophthalmopathy could be predicted prospectively was tested in an independent validation cohort made up of approximately 19 hyperthyroidism patients plus 17 patients who later progressed to ophthalmopathy. To identify distinguishing TCR V-J signatures, a discovery cohort of 95 to 100 patients was used, comprising 43 with Graves' ophthalmopathy and around 60 with stable Graves' hyperthyroidism. The 100 or so discovery patients were randomly split 7:3 into training and test sets.

On the study overall, not on this receptor specifically: In validation, the model predicted progression to ophthalmopathy with around 71% sensitivity and less than 75% specificity, a median of 6.5 months before onset. A model built on a 13 V-J signature distinguished ophthalmopathy from stable hyperthyroidism, reaching over 85% sensitivity and approximately 81% specificity in cross-validation and 80%/75% in testing. Most expanded thyroid clonotypes (frequency above 0.001) were also detected in blood, a finding suggesting that blood repertoires may reflect thyroid immune responses. Sample size was not statistically predetermined, and blinding of investigators to group allocation was not performed.

A patient counted as having stable Graves' hyperthyroidism if no progression to ophthalmopathy occurred over 18 months of follow-up. Hyperthyroidism patients were newly diagnosed, with disease duration under 2 months, and aged 18 to 65 years. Any patient with an uncontrolled infection, another autoimmune disease, pregnancy or lactation was excluded. Clinical symptoms, serum thyroxine and TRAb, thyroid ultrasound, and orbital computed tomography formed the basis for the diagnoses. PBMCs were isolated from approximately 10 ml of fresh peripheral blood by Ficoll-Paque density gradient centrifugation. Total RNA was extracted with Trizol reagent, and quality was checked on an Agilent 2100 Bioanalyzer. Amplification of TCR beta CDR3 regions was carried out from RNA transcripts. For the first round of RT-PCR on the TCR CDR3, the HTBI primer set was used together with the Qiagen OneStep RT-PCR kit. A second multiplex PCR round built the libraries, followed by size selection and purification. The libraries were sequenced on an Illumina HiSeq2000 using paired-end 100 bp reads. As for how the authors treated the data: SOAPnuke was used to process the raw data, throwing out any read that contained adapters or uncalled bases, had a mean Phred below 15, or lacked an exact constant-primer or identifier match. COPE v1.2.5 was used to merge high-quality paired reads, and clonotypes were defined as unique nucleotide sequences. MiTCR v1.1 was used to align clonotypes to the IMGT TRBV, TRBD and TRBJ reference segments. Analysis was restricted to V-J combinations with a frequency above 0.0001, which covered 99.2% of repertoires. The TCS score was defined as F50 (clonal expansion) divided by E x V (chaos), with BLOSUM62-based TCRdist calculated between CDR3 peptides within each V-J. Welch's t-statistics and random forest reduced approximately 520 V-J features to some 14, which were used in a naive Bayes classifier (R e1071). The public reads were quality trimmed at Q25 with fastp and then assembled into clones with MiXCR by TCRdb, keeping productive beta chains. Here each entry gathers all rows of one CDR3 protein and keeps the most common genes and DNA. Here the V and J calls rest on TCRdb's processing, not on the authors' analysis. This sample has some 350,000 distinct CDR3 sequences in its table, and under 20% of those were observed once. Approximately 4% of the sample rests with the top ten.

Sequencing was done on a sample of blood. This clonotype was sampled from a woman aged 18-29 years with Graves' hyperthyroidism.

The CDR3 in this case is CASSLRVGLPNSYEQYF. In nucleotide form, the sequence is TGTGCCAGCAGTTTGAGGGTTGGACTTCCAAACTCCTACGAGCAGTACTTC. In this chain, TRBV27 is recombined with TRBJ2-7; perhaps TRBD2 is the D gene, with 5 bases matching. The CDR3 covers 17 residues, taking in both the cysteine and the phenylalanine. The read is trimmed to its CDR3 DNA, 51 bases read in frame from base 1. The CDR1 and CDR2 encoded by the germline V gene (reference sequence) are MNHEY and SMNVEV. Trimming takes 3 bases from V and 0 bases from J, and the germline ends sit 18 bases apart.